The 10 T cell receptor beta chains below were found in one sample sequenced in a study of regulatory T cells in long-lasting Graves disease. Time point here: persistent/refractory GD, antithyroid drugs over 5 years with positive TRAb. RNA from PBMCs was the source of the TCR library. Building of the TCR beta libraries involved iRepertoire HTBI primers and Arm-PCR of CDR3 regions. TCRdb called the multiplex PCR reads again in MiXCR, with one record for every CDR3 protein. The sample records over 250,000 distinct CDR3 sequences, roughly a fifth being singletons. Sequenced here: peripheral blood mononuclear cells (PBMCs), sampled when the disease was refractory, from a patient treated with antithyroid drugs. Receptors originate from a female donor with Graves disease.

The genes are TRBV29-1 and TRBJ1-1; D remains unclear. There are 10 residues in the CDR3. Germline lookup yields CDR1 SQVTM and CDR2 ANQGSEA. V was cut by 4 bases and J by 10 bases, with 10 bases left in between. The CDR3 coding sequence is TGCAGCGTTGGGAACCTTACAGCTTTCTTT. It codes for CSVGNLTAFF.

This clonotype was observed a few times. V and J are TRBV10-3 and TRBJ2-2; D gene ambiguous. CDR1 is ENHRY, CDR2 SYGVKD, per germline. This CDR3 is 12 amino acids long. Trimming pared 6 bases from V and 6 bases from J, leaving 8 bases between. The CDR3: CAISPVAGELFF. CDR3 DNA sequence: TGTGCCATCAGCCCTGTGGCCGGGGAGCTGTTTTTT.

This clonotype was counted at least ten times. V gene TRBV4-3 combines with J gene TRBJ1-2, with TRBD1 as a possible D gene (5 bases). Trimming took off 0 bases at V and 4 bases at J, with 12 bases between the two ends. Germline CDR1 is LGHNA and CDR2 is YSLEER. This CDR3 has 15 residues. CDR3 in amino acids: CASSQDRDALYGYTF. The CDR3 DNA reads as TGCGCCAGCAGCCAAGACCGGGACGCTCTCTATGGCTACACCTTC.

This clonotype has a count of ten or more. This chain links TRBV28 with TRBJ2-7, with a tentative D call TRBD2 (5 bases). Germline values: CDR1 MDHEN, CDR2 SYDVKM. V dropped 8 bases and J dropped 1 base, with 12 bases sitting between them. This CDR3 spans 13 amino acids. This CDR3 is CASSGLGSYEQYF. DNA for the CDR3: TGTGCCAGCTCCGGACTTGGTTCCTACGAGCAGTACTTC. Combining the CDR3 with reference TRBV28 and TRBJ2-7 gives the whole variable domain DVKVTQSSRYLVKRTGEKVFLECVQDMDHENMFWYRQDPGLGLRLIYFSYDVKMKEKGDIPEGYSVSREKKERFSLILESASTNQTSMYLCASSGLGSYEQYFGPGTRLTVT.

The chain uses TRBV28 and TRBJ2-1; no clear D. The CDR3 covers 13 residues. Germline CDR1 MDHEN, CDR2 SYDVKM. Trimming cost V 6 bases and J 4 bases, with 10 bases left between them. CDR3: CASRLNIYNEQFF. CDR3 sequence (DNA): TGTGCCAGCAGGCTTAACATATACAATGAGCAGTTCTTC. The full variable domain, in which reference TRBV28 and TRBJ2-1 provide the parts outside the CDR3, is DVKVTQSSRYLVKRTGEKVFLECVQDMDHENMFWYRQDPGLGLRLIYFSYDVKMKEKGDIPEGYSVSREKKERFSLILESASTNQTSMYLCASRLNIYNEQFFGPGTRLTVL.

This clonotype was counted at least ten times. The chain recombines TRBV13 with TRBJ2-5; TRBD1 might be the D (5 bases). The CDR3 loop spans 14 amino acids. The V end lost 2 bases, the J end lost 0 bases, and 7 bases lay between the germline ends. The germline CDR1 and CDR2 sequences are PRHDT and FYEKMQ (reference sequence). CDR3 DNA: TGTGCCAGCAGCTTAAAGGACAACCAAGAGACCCAGTACTTC. It yields the protein CASSLKDNQETQYF.

Only a few counts were recorded for this clonotype. A much larger clone lies a single base off, so this may be a read error. The CDR3 bases are TGTGTCAGCAGCCCCCCCTTTCCTGCCTGGCGGGAGGACTATGGCTACACCTTC. Its translation is CVSSPPFPAWREDYGYTF. V is TRBV11-1 and J is TRBJ1-2; D unclear. Germline V gene lookup returns CDR1 SGHAT and CDR2 FQDESV (reference sequence). The CDR3 sequence is 18 residues long.

This clonotype was seen many times. At one end, the junction sequence differs from germline, possibly due to a read error. The chain uses TRBV7-2 and TRBJ2-6; D might be TRBD1 or TRBD2, each matching 6 bases. This CDR3 has 16 residues. The germline CDR1 and CDR2 sequences are SGHTA and FQGNSA. The CDR3 is CASSLFGGLGTNVLTF. The CDR3 DNA reads as TGTGCCAGCAGCTTATTCGGGGGCCTTGGGACCAACGTCCTGACTTTC.

This clonotype has only a few counts. V gene TRBV27 combines with J gene TRBJ2-7; 7 nucleotides align to TRBD2. Germline lookup yields CDR1 MNHEY and CDR2 SMNVEV (reference sequence). This CDR3 is 15 amino acids long. J gave up 0 bases and V 0 bases, and 2 bases lay outside the gene matches. The CDR3 DNA reads as TGTGCCAGCAGTTTATCGTCGGGAGGCTCCTACGAGCAGTACTTC. Amino acid sequence: CASSLSSGGSYEQYF.

The chain has TRBV18 and TRBJ2-7, with 7 bases identical to TRBD1. The CDR3 spans 15 residues. Germline CDR1 is KGHSH and CDR2 is LQKENI. J gave up 3 bases and V 1 base, and 6 bases lay outside the gene matches. The DNA of the CDR3 is TGTGCCAGCTCACCACAACAGGGGAAACACTACGAGCAGTACTTC. Translated, it gives CASSPQQGKHYEQYF.